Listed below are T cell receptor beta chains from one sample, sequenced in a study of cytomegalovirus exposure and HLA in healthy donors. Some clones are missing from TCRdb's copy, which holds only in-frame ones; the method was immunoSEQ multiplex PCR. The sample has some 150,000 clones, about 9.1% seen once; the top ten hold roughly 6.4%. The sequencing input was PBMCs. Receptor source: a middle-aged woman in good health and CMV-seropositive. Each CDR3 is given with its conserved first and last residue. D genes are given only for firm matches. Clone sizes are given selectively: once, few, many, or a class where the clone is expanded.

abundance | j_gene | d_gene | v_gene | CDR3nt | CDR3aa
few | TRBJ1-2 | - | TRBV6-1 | TGTGCCAGCAGCCCCGGGGCTAACTATGGCTACACCTTC | CASSPGANYGYTF
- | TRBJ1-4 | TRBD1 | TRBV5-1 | TGCGCCAGCAGCTTTACGACAGGGCTCGAAAAACTGTTTTTT | CASSFTTGLEKLFF
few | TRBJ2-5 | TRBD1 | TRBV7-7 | TGTGCCAGCAGCTTGGACAGGGCGGAGACCCAGTACTTC | CASSLDRAETQYF
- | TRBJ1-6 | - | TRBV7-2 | TGTGCCAGCAGCTTAGTAACAGGCGTGAATTCACCCCTCCACTTT | CASSLVTGVNSPLHF
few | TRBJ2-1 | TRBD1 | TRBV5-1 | TGCGCCAGCAGCCCCGGGACAGGGGGCAATGAGCAGTTCTTC | CASSPGTGGNEQFF
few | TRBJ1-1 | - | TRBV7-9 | TGTGCCAGCAGCCAATCAGGGGCCACTGAAGCTTTCTTT | CASSQSGATEAFF
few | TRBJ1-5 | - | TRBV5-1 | TGCGCCAGCAGCTTGGACGCGGTCGGAGGCAATCAGCCCCAGCATTTT | CASSLDAVGGNQPQHF
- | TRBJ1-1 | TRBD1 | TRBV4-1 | TGCGCCAGCAGCCAACAGACAGGGACGAACACTGAAGCTTTCTTT | CASSQQTGTNTEAFF
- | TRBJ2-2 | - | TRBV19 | TGTGCCAGTATCAGGTCGGGGACGAACACCGGGGAGCTGTTTTTT | CASIRSGTNTGELFF
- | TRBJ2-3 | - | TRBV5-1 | TGCGCCTCTAGGCCCGGAGTGGCAGATACGCAGTATTTT | CASRPGVADTQYF
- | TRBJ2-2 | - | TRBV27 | TGTGCCAGCAGTTTGTCCTCTACCGGGGAGCTGTTTTTT | CASSLSSTGELFF
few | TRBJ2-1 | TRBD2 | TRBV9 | TGTGCCAGCGCGAGAAGTGGGACTAGCGGTTACAATGAGCAGTTCTTC | CASARSGTSGYNEQFF
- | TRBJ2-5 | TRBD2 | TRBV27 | TGTGCCAGCAGTTCCCGACTAGCGGGGGGGCAAGAGACCCAGTACTTC | CASSSRLAGGQETQYF
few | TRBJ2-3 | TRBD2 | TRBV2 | TGTGCCAGCTCCAAAAGGAGCGGGGGCACAGATACGCAGTATTTT | CASSKRSGGTDTQYF
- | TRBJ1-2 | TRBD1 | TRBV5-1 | TGCGCCAGCAGCCAAGACAGGGGCTATGGCTACACCTTC | CASSQDRGYGYTF
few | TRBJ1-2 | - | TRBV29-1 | TGCAGCGTTGAGAAAAAAGGGGAATATGGCTACACCTTC | CSVEKKGEYGYTF
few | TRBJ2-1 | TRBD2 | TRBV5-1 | TGCGCCAGCAGCTTCCCAGCGGGGGGGGATGAGCAGTTCTTC | CASSFPAGGDEQFF
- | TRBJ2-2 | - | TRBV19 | TGTGCCAGTAGAGACAAGAACACCGGGGAGCTGTTTTTT | CASRDKNTGELFF
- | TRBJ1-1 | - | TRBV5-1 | TGCGCCAGCAGCTCTCAACTGGAGGGCACTGAAGCTTTCTTT | CASSSQLEGTEAFF
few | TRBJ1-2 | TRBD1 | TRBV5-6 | TGTGCCAGCGGATCGGGACAGGGACGTTATGGCTACACCTTC | CASGSGQGRYGYTF
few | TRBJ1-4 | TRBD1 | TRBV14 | TGTGCCAGCAGCCACAGACAGGGGATAAAAGGGAATGAAAAACTGTTTTTT | CASSHRQGIKGNEKLFF
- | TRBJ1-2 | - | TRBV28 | TGTGCCAGCAGTCGAGAGCCGAATAGCAACTATGGCTACACCTTC | CASSREPNSNYGYTF
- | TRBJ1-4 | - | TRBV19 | TGTGCCAGTAGTAGGGGCAACACAGTCGGGGGAACTAATGAAAAACTGTTTTTT | CASSRGNTVGGTNEKLFF
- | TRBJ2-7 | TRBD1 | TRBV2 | TGTGCCAGCAGTGAGGACAGGGCCAGCTCCTACGAGCAGTACTTC | CASSEDRASSYEQYF
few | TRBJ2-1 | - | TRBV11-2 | TGTGCCAGCAGCTTAGTAACAGAATCCTACAATGAGCAGTTCTTC | CASSLVTESYNEQFF
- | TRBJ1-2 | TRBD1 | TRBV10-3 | TGTGCCATCAGTGGGGGACAGGGGATCGTCGGCTACACCTTC | CAISGGQGIVGYTF
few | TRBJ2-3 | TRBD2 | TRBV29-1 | TGCAGCGTTGATGGACTAGCGGGGGGGCTTGATACGCAGTATTTT | CSVDGLAGGLDTQYF
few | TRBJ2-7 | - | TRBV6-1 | TGTGCCAGCAGTGAATTAGCAGATTCCTACGAGCAGTACTTC | CASSELADSYEQYF
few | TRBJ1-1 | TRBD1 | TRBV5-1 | TGCGCCAGCAGCTGGACAGGGGGTTGGGGCACTGAAGCTTTCTTT | CASSWTGGWGTEAFF
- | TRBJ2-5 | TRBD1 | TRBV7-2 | TGTGCCAGCAGCTCATTCCGGGACAGGGCAGAGACCCAGTACTTC | CASSSFRDRAETQYF
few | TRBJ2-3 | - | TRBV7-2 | TGTGCCAGCAGCTTATTCCAGGGAAGCACAGATACGCAGTATTTT | CASSLFQGSTDTQYF
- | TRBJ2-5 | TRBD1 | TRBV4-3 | TGCGCCAGCAGCCAAGTAGGGGGCGAAGAGACCCAGTACTTC | CASSQVGGEETQYF
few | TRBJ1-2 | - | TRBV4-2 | TGTGCCAGCAGCCACACGGGGGATTCTAACTATGGCTACACCTTC | CASSHTGDSNYGYTF
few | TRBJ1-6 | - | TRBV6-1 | TGTGCCAGCCACAGGGTGAGTAATTCACCCCTCCACTTT | CASHRVSNSPLHF
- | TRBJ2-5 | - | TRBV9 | TGTGCCAGCAGCGTAGGGGACTGGAGAACCAAAGAGACCCAGTACTTC | CASSVGDWRTKETQYF
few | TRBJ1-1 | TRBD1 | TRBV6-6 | TGTGCCAGCAGTTACAGGGACAGGGGCGACACTGAAGCTTTCTTT | CASSYRDRGDTEAFF